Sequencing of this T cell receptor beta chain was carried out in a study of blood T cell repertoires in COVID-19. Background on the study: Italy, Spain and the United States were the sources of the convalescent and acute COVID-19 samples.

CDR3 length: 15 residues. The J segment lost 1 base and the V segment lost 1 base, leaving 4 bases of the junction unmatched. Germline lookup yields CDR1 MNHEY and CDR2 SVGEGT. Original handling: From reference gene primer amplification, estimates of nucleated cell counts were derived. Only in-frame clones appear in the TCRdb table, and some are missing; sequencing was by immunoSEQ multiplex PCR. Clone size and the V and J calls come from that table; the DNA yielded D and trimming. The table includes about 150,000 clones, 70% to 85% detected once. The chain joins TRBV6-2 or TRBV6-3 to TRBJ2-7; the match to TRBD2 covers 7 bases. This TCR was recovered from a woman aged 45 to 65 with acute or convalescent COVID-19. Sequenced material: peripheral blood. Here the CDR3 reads CASSYWKLASYEQYF. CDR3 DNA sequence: TGTGCCAGCAGTTACTGGAAACTAGCGTCCTACGAGCAGTACTTC.